The 3 T cell receptor beta chains below were found in one sample sequenced in a study of T cells in Graves' hyperthyroidism and ophthalmopathy. Amplification of TCR beta CDR3 regions was performed using RNA transcripts as template. The TCR CDR3 was amplified in a first-round RT-PCR using the HTBI primer set. TCRdb redid the calling of the multiplex PCR reads with MiXCR, one entry per CDR3 protein. This table holds under 400,000 distinct CDR3 sequences, about 14% found once. Sequences were obtained from blood. Source of these receptors: a woman aged 55-70 years with Graves' hyperthyroidism.

This chain uses TRBV6-1 with TRBJ2-5; D might be TRBD2 (7 bases). The CDR3 consists of 15 residues. The germline CDR1 and CDR2 sequences are MNHNS and SASEGT. The V end lost 8 bases, the J end lost 0 bases, and 16 bases lay between the germline ends. The CDR3 DNA follows: TGTGCCAGCGGCCCCGGGGGGCCCTACCAAGAGACCCAGTACTTC. Encoded protein: CASGPGGPYQETQYF.

This clonotype is labeled as medium-sized. The V and J genes are TRBV18 and TRBJ1-1, with D perhaps matching TRBD1 (5 bases). Germline values: CDR1 KGHSH, CDR2 LQKENI. Trimming removed 6 bases from V and 1 base from J, with 9 bases in between. The CDR3 contains 13 residues. CDR3 in amino acids: CASSPDKNTEAFF. The DNA for the CDR3 is TGTGCCAGCTCTCCGGACAAGAACACTGAAGCTTTCTTT.

This clonotype was recorded at least ten times. The gene calls are TRBV12-3 or TRBV12-4 and TRBJ2-6; maybe TRBD1 (6 bases). The CDR3 spans 16 residues. Trimming cost V 10 bases and J 3 bases, with 19 bases left between them. CDR3 nucleotide sequence: TGTGCCACCTCAGGGGCCCCAGGGTTTGGGGCCAACGTCCTGACTTTC. It yields the protein CATSGAPGFGANVLTF.